This T cell receptor (beta chain) was sequenced in a study of blood T cell repertoires in COVID-19. The V segment lost 4 bases and the J segment 7 bases; nucleotides outside the gene matches: 10. The CDR3 length is 15 residues. Germline V lookup: CDR1 SGHRS, CDR2 YFSETQ. Profiled with immunoSEQ multiplex PCR; TCRdb holds only in-frame clones, not every one. The sample lists about 250,000 clones, about 85% occurring once. Those enrolled in Seattle joined during active infection and were followed longitudinally afterward. Sequencing was carried out using peripheral blood. V is TRBV5-1 and J is TRBJ2-7; 11 nucleotides match TRBD1. This receptor was obtained from a human donor with COVID-19, enrolled during active disease. The donor label of this sample is uncertain. Here the CDR3 DNA reads TGCGCCAGCAGCCCTCGGACAGGGGGCGCGGGGGAGCAGTACTTC. It translates to CASSPRTGGAGEQYF.